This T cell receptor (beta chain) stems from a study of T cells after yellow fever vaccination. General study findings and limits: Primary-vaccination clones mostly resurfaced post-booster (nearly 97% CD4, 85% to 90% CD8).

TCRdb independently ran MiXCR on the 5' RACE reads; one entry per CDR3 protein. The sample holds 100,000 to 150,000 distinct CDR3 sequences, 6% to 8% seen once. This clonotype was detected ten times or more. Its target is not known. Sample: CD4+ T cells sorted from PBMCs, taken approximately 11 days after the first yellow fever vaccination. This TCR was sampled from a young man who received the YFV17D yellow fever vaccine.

In DNA form, the CDR3 reads TGTGCCAGCAGCTTATCAGGGTATGGTCTGAACACTGAAGCTTTCTTT. This gives the protein CASSLSGYGLNTEAFF. The genes are TRBV11-2 and TRBJ1-1, with D tentatively TRBD1 (5 bases). Per the germline V gene, CDR1 is SGHAT and CDR2 is FQNNGV. The germline V and J ends were trimmed by 2 bases and 0 bases, with 13 bases remaining between them. This CDR3 spans 16 amino acids.